This T cell receptor beta chain was obtained from a study of T-cell reconstitution after alpha-beta-depleted transplantation in children. The CDR3 spans 14 residues. Germline CDR1 and CDR2: SGHDT and YYEEEE. As it was prepared, the TCRbeta library received unique molecular identifiers. From the PCR reads, TCRdb called clonotypes with MiXCR, one entry per CDR3 protein. The sample includes under 450,000 distinct CDR3 sequences, approximately 12% of them seen just once. This clonotype was seen a few times. Its ends do not fully match the called genes, so a read error is possible. Sequencing was performed on PBMCs, taken from the stem cell graft. V usage is TRBV5-6 and J usage is TRBJ2-7, with TRBD2 as a possible D gene (6 bases). The receptor was derived from a human donor who donated a stem cell graft to a child with Fanconi anemia. The CDR3 reads CASSPLEGSHEQYF. CDR3 DNA: TGTGCCAGCAGCCCCTTGGAGGGCTCCCACGAGCAGTACTTC.